What follows describes a single T cell receptor (beta chain). There are a few counts of this clonotype. Its antigen is currently not known. Per-nucleotide qualities are absent, and no much larger clonotype sits a single base away. The entry originates in a study of liver allograft versus peripheral blood T cells (TCRdb year 2020). Context from the whole study: The study compared T cell receptor repertoires found within transplanted livers against repertoires in the peripheral blood of liver transplant recipients.

Sequences MNHNS (CDR1) and SASEGT (CDR2) are obtained from the germline V gene. V and J are truncated by 6 bases and 4 bases respectively, leaving an intervening sequence of 12 bases. Including cysteine and phenylalanine, the CDR3 has 13 amino acids. Only the CDR3 portion is preserved as DNA: 39 bases, with reading frame beginning at the first base. Findings and caveats that apply to the study as a whole: T cell receptor repertoires inside liver allografts were reported to be different from the repertoires detected in peripheral blood.

Sequenced using an Illumina MiSeq. The raw public reads went through TCRdb reprocessing: fastp at Q25, MiXCR clone calling, in-frame beta chains kept. Under each unique CDR3 protein, matching rows form one entry showing the most common genes and DNA. This sample gives 15,000 to 20,000 distinct CDR3 sequences in total; around 20% of them show up just once. Together, the top ten hold about 13% of the sample. The chain was built from TRBV6-1 and TRBJ1-2; the D gene is not confidently resolved. This clonotype originated in a human patient who had a liver transplant. The graft donor may be the source of some T cells after a transplant. In nucleotides, the sequence is TGTGCCAGCAGAGTCGGACGGAGCTATGGCTACACCTTC. This sequence encodes CASRVGRSYGYTF.